This T cell receptor (beta chain) was sequenced during a study of blood T cell repertoires in COVID-19. Background on the study: Acute and convalescent COVID-19 specimens originated in the United States, Italy and Spain. T cells, B-cell-depleted T cells, or PBMCs provided the cDNA or gDNA that served as material.

This CDR3 is 12 amino acids long. V gave up 5 bases and J gave up 4 bases, with 8 bases separating them. Germline CDR1 and CDR2: LNHDA and SQIVND (reference sequence). In the original workflow: By means of reference gene primer amplification, nucleated cell counts were estimated. Clones were sequenced by immunoSEQ multiplex PCR, and TCRdb holds only the in-frame ones, with some missing. V and J calls and clone size follow that table, whereas D and trimming were derived from the DNA. The table includes 150,000 to 200,000 clones, about 83% detected once. This clone has just one count. Enrolled during active infection, Seattle patients were then followed longitudinally.

The rearrangement links TRBV19 to TRBJ1-2; D is ambiguous. This sequence was found in a woman between 65 and 79 years old with COVID-19, enrolled during active disease. Sequenced material: peripheral blood. CDR3 region: CASSATSYGYTF. Here the CDR3 DNA reads TGTGCCAGTAGTGCGACAAGCTATGGCTACACCTTC. Together with reference TRBV19 and TRBJ1-2, the CDR3 gives the full variable domain: DGGITQSPKYLFRKEGQNVTLSCEQNLNHDAMYWYRQDPGQGLRLIYYSQIVNDFQKGDIAEGYSVSREKKESFPLTVTSAQKNPTAFYLCASSATSYGYTFGSGTRLTVV.